These T cell receptor beta chains were read from a single sample in a study of T cells in Graves' hyperthyroidism and ophthalmopathy. MiXCR was run by TCRdb on the multiplex PCR reads, yielding one entry per CDR3 protein. The repertoire holds about 350,000 distinct CDR3 sequences, over 11% seen once, with 20% to 25% in the top ten. Sequencing input: blood. These receptors were taken from a woman aged 25 to 45 with Graves' hyperthyroidism. Both conserved end residues are part of each CDR3. Fields, in order: V gene, J gene, clone size, D gene, CDR3 DNA, CDR3 protein. The D gene is left open where the match is weak. Clone size is not always given. Where it is, it says once, few, many or a class for expanded clones.

TRBV3-1,TRBJ2-3,NA,NA,TGTGCCAGCAGCCAAGATTCGACTAGAGGGCATACGCAGTATTTT,CASSQDSTRGHTQYF
TRBV28,TRBJ1-5,few,NA,TGTGCCAGCGGCCATCAGCCCCAGCATTTT,CASGHQPQHF
TRBV30,TRBJ1-1,NA,NA,TGTGCCTGGAGGCACCAGGCCCCTTCGAACACTGAAGCTTTCTTT,CAWRHQAPSNTEAFF
TRBV20-1,TRBJ1-2,NA,NA,TGCAGTGCTCCAGTTCTCGGGCATGGCTACACCTTC,CSAPVLGHGYTF
TRBV6-5,TRBJ1-2,few,NA,TGTGCCAGCAGTTACCTCGACAGCTATGGCTACACCTTC,CASSYLDSYGYTF
TRBV6-1,TRBJ2-5,NA,NA,TGTGCCAGCAGTGGGACAGAAACACAAGAGACCCAGTACTTC,CASSGTETQETQYF
TRBV28,TRBJ1-1,many,TRBD1,TGTGCCAGCATCGCGGACAGGGGCACTGAAGCTTTCTTT,CASIADRGTEAFF
TRBV6-6,TRBJ2-1,NA,NA,TGTGCCAGCAGTTACTCCAGATCTAATGAGCAGTTCTTC,CASSYSRSNEQFF
TRBV29-1,TRBJ2-7,few,NA,TGCAGCGTGCAGGGTGGCGCCCGCCCGGAGCAGTACTTC,CSVQGGARPEQYF
TRBV2,TRBJ1-1,many,NA,TGTGCCAGCAGTCGGACACTGGGGAACACTGAAGCTTTCTTT,CASSRTLGNTEAFF
TRBV28,TRBJ1-2,NA,NA,TGTGCCAGCACCTCATGGGACGGAAGACCGTATGGCTACACCTTC,CASTSWDGRPYGYTF
TRBV20-1,TRBJ2-7,many,NA,TGCAGTGCTAGAATCCAATCTGGGGCGGGGCGATCCTACGAGCAGTACTTC,CSARIQSGAGRSYEQYF
TRBV20-1,TRBJ2-1,NA,NA,TGCAGTGCTAGCCCGGACTTTTTCGACAATGAGCAGTTCTTC,CSASPDFFDNEQFF
TRBV12-3/TRBV12-4,TRBJ2-2,many,NA,TGTGCCAGCAGTAAAACGAAAGGGGTGAACACCGGGGAGCTGTTTTTT,CASSKTKGVNTGELFF
TRBV28,TRBJ2-7,many,NA,TGTGCCAGCAGTTTCCTGGGGGTCTACGAGCAGTACTTC,CASSFLGVYEQYF
TRBV5-5,TRBJ1-2,NA,NA,TGTGCCAGCAGCTTGAGTTCAGGGGCGGGGGGCTACACCTTC,CASSLSSGAGGYTF
TRBV20-1,TRBJ1-5,NA,NA,TGCGGTGCTAGAGATCCGACAGAACTGAATCAGCCCCAGCATTTT,CGARDPTELNQPQHF
TRBV27,TRBJ2-7,NA,NA,TGTGCCAGCAGTTTAGGGACTGCTTTCTACGAGCAGTACTTC,CASSLGTAFYEQYF
TRBV18,TRBJ1-1,many,NA,TGTGCCAGCTCACCACCGAGCCGGTTGAACACTGAAGCTTTCTTT,CASSPPSRLNTEAFF